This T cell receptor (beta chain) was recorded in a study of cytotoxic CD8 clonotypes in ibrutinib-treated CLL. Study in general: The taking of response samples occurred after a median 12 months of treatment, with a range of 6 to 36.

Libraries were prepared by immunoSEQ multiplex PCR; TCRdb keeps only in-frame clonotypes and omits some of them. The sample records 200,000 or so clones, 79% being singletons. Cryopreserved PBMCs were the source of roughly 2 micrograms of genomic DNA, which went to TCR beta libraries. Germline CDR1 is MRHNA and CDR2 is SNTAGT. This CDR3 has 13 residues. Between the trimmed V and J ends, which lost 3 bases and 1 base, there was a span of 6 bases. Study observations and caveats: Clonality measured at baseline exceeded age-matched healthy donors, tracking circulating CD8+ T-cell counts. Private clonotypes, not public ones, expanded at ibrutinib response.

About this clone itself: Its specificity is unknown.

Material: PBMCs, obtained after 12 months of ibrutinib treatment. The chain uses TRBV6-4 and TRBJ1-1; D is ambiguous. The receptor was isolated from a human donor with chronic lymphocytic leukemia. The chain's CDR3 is CASSEVENTEAFF. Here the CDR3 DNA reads TGTGCCAGCAGTGAAGTTGAGAACACTGAAGCTTTCTTT.